The 28 T cell receptor beta chains listed next were all sequenced from one sample in a study of Graves' ophthalmopathy and Graves' hyperthyroidism. RNA served as the template for amplifying TCR beta CDR3 regions. HTBI primers were employed in first-round RT-PCR, then a second-round multiplex PCR followed. TCRdb analysed the multiplex PCR reads with MiXCR anew, one entry per CDR3 protein. The data hold 660,000 or so distinct CDR3 sequences, with more than 40% observed a single time. Material for sequencing was peripheral blood. Receptors originate from an adult man with Graves' ophthalmopathy.

The sample holds a few counts of this clonotype. J is TRBJ2-7 and V is TRBV5-8; D is uncertain. V lost 3 bases and J 0 bases, leaving 10 bases between the germline ends. The CDR3 totals 14 residues. The V gene's germline CDR1 is SGHTS and CDR2 YDEGEE. The CDR3 is CASSWDPPSYEQYF. The DNA for the CDR3 is TGTGCCAGCAGCTGGGATCCGCCCTCCTACGAGCAGTACTTC.

The chain combines TRBV2 with TRBJ2-7; possibly TRBD1 for D (6 bases). The CDR3 sequence is 13 residues long. Deletions cut 4 bases from V and 1 base from J, with 8 bases between. From germline, CDR1 is SNHLY and CDR2 FYNNEI. CDR3 sequence (DNA): TGTGCCAGCAGTGCGGACAGATCCTACGAGCAGTACTTC. It is translated as CASSADRSYEQYF. Filled out from reference TRBV2 and TRBJ2-7, the complete variable domain reads EPEVTQTPSHQVTQMGQEVILRCVPISNHLYFYWYRQILGQKVEFLVSFYNNEISEKSEIFDDQFSVERPDGSNFTLKIRSTKLEDSAMYFCASSADRSYEQYFGPGTRLTVT.

About this clonotype: This clone may be a read error of a much larger clone one base away. J is TRBJ2-7 and V is TRBV10-3; D is uncertain. The CDR3 totals 14 residues. Germline V lookup: CDR1 ENHRY, CDR2 SYGVKD. The CDR3 sequence: CAIRESASYYEQYF. CDR3 coding DNA: TGTGCCATCAGAGAGTCGGCCAGCTACTACGAGCAGTACTTC.

Regarding this clonotype: A read error may produce the germline difference seen at one junction end. The chain links TRBV14 to TRBJ2-7; TRBD2 is a possible D gene (6 bases). CDR1 is SGHDN and CDR2 is FVKESK in the germline V gene. The CDR3 consists of 16 residues. CDR3 region: CASSAAEGLSSYEQYF. CDR3 DNA sequence: TGTGCCAGCAGCGCCGCGGAGGGACTGAGCTCCTACGAGCAATACTTC.

The chain joins TRBV9 to TRBJ1-2; 8 nucleotides match TRBD1. V shed 4 bases, J shed 4 bases, and the junction held 6 bases outside the gene matches. CDR1 is SGDLS, CDR2 YYNGEE, per germline. This CDR3 region has 14 residues. Written as DNA, the CDR3 is TGTGCCAGCAGCCGCAACAGGGGGGGCTATGGCTACACCTTC. Amino acid sequence: CASSRNRGGYGYTF.

The chain combines TRBV20-1 with TRBJ1-1, with 7 positions matching TRBD1. Trimming cost V 0 bases and J 4 bases; bases outside gene matches: 5. The CDR3 extends over 14 amino acids. Germline-derived CDR1 and CDR2 are DFQATT and SNEGSKA (reference sequence). In DNA, the CDR3 is TGCAGTGCTAGAGAGACAGGGCGCCTCACTGAAGCTTTCTTT. Translating it yields CSARETGRLTEAFF.

The gene calls are TRBV25-1 and TRBJ1-2, with TRBD1 matching 9 bases. Germline V gene data show CDR1 as MGHDK and CDR2 as SYGVNS. The CDR3 contains 15 residues. The ends lost 3 bases at V and 6 bases at J; junction bases unmatched: 8. The CDR3: CASSESGTGTHGYTF. In nucleotides, the CDR3 is TGTGCCAGCAGTGAGTCCGGGACAGGGACCCATGGCTACACCTTC.

The chain carries TRBV7-8 and TRBJ2-5, with D possibly matching TRBD1 (6 bases). Germline assignment: CDR1 SGHVS and CDR2 FQNEAQ. Trimming took 5 bases from V and 3 from J, leaving 16 bases between them. The CDR3 has 15 amino acids. This CDR3 is CASSAQGRWEETQYF. CDR3 in DNA: TGTGCCAGCAGCGCCCAGGGGAGATGGGAAGAGACCCAGTACTTC.

A remark on this clonotype: A single base separates this from a much larger clone, so it may be a read error. The genes are TRBV9 and TRBJ2-6, with unresolved D. Germline V CDR1 and CDR2: SGDLS, YYNGEE. The CDR3 extends over 19 amino acids. In DNA, the CDR3 is TGCGCCAGCAGCTCTCATACGGACGGCTCTCTGGGTGGGGCCAACGTCCTGACTTTC. As protein: CASSSHTDGSLGGANVLTF. Complete variable domain (other parts from reference TRBV9 and TRBJ2-6): DSGVTQTPKHLITATGQRVTLRCSPRSGDLSVYWYQQSLDQGLQFLIQYYNGEERAKGNILERFSAQQFPDLHSELNLSSLELGDSALYFCASSSHTDGSLGGANVLTFGAGSRLTVL.

This clonotype appeared a few times. The rearrangement joins TRBV4-2 to TRBJ2-2; tentative D call: TRBD1 (5 bases). From germline, CDR1 is LGHNA and CDR2 YNFKEQ. The CDR3 is 16 residues long. The V end was cut by 3 bases, the J end by 7 bases, with 18 bases between. This CDR3 reads CASSHVVGARGGELFF. Written as DNA, the CDR3 is TGTGCCAGCAGCCATGTCGTTGGGGCAAGAGGCGGGGAGCTGTTTTTT.

This chain links TRBV25-1 with TRBJ2-3; TRBD2 is a possible D gene (6 bases). Germline CDR1 and CDR2: MGHDK and SYGVNS. V was pared by 2 bases and J by 2 bases, with 11 bases between. This CDR3 is built from 15 residues. The CDR3 region is CASSERRGLTDTQYF. The CDR3 bases are TGTGCCAGCAGTGAAAGGAGGGGCCTCACAGATACGCAGTATTTT.

This chain links TRBV20-1 with TRBJ2-7, with 9 positions matching TRBD2. The CDR3 runs 13 residues. Trimming took 5 bases from V and 1 from J; bases not matched to a gene: 3. The germline CDR1 and CDR2 sequences are DFQATT and SNEGSKA (reference sequence). The CDR3 sequence: CSAGSGGSYEQYF. In DNA, the CDR3 is TGCAGTGCTGGAAGCGGGGGGTCCTACGAGCAGTACTTC.

This clonotype has a count of ten or more. This chain uses TRBV9 with TRBJ1-4; 8 bases agree with TRBD1. The CDR3 runs to 15 residues. V lost 3 bases, J lost 7 bases, and 8 bases stayed unmatched. Germline CDR1 SGDLS, CDR2 YYNGEE. The CDR3 is CASSEGTGLTEKLFF. CDR3 bases: TGTGCCAGCAGCGAGGGGACAGGTCTCACTGAAAAACTGTTTTTT.

CDR3 region: CAIHAGLRNTGELFF. In nucleotides, the CDR3 is TGTGCCATCCACGCGGGACTCCGGAACACCGGGGAGCTGTTTTTT. The rearrangement links TRBV10-3 to TRBJ2-2; a weak D match, TRBD2 (6 bases). The V and J ends lost 8 bases and 1 base respectively, with 14 bases between them. From germline, CDR1 is ENHRY and CDR2 SYGVKD. CDR3 size: 15 residues.

This chain joins TRBV10-3 and TRBJ1-1; 7 positions agree with TRBD1. This CDR3 comprises 13 residues. CDR1 and CDR2 (germline): ENHRY, SYGVKD. V gave up 6 bases and J gave up 3 bases; unmatched junction bases: 4. CDR3 sequence: CAISDRVDTEAFF. Here the CDR3 DNA reads TGTGCCATCAGCGACAGGGTGGACACTGAAGCTTTCTTT.

As regards this clonotype: A much bigger clone sits one base away, suggesting this may be a read error. The chain uses TRBV2 and TRBJ2-7; tentatively, D is TRBD1 or TRBD2 (5 bases each). The CDR3 has 15 residues. Germline CDR1 reads SNHLY; CDR2 reads FYNNEI. The CDR3 DNA follows: TGTGCCAGCAACCCGGTGGGACCAGAGCCTTACGAGCAGTGCTTC. Translating it yields CASNPVGPEPYEQCF.

This clonotype came up many times. The gene calls are TRBV11-2 and TRBJ2-2; 12 bases map to TRBD2. Germline assignment: CDR1 SGHAT and CDR2 FQNNGV. CDR3 size: 14 residues. The ends lost 7 bases at V and 5 bases at J; junction bases unmatched: 2. The CDR3 spells CASNGLAGTGELFF. CDR3 nucleotides: TGTGCCAGCAACGGACTAGCGGGGACCGGGGAGCTGTTTTTT.

V gene TRBV10-3 combines with J gene TRBJ1-1; D unresolved. The CDR3 is 14 residues long. Trimming left V 3 bases short and J 5 bases short, with 13 bases between. Germline-derived CDR1 and CDR2 are ENHRY and SYGVKD. The chain's CDR3 is CAISDPAAWTEAFF. CDR3 coding DNA: TGTGCCATCAGTGACCCGGCGGCCTGGACTGAAGCTTTCTTT.

This clonotype has ten or more counts. The chain is built from TRBV7-9 and TRBJ2-7; TRBD1 matches 9 bases. CDR3 length equals 15 residues. Germline V gene data show CDR1 as SEHNR and CDR2 as FQNEAQ (reference sequence). J lost 4 bases, V lost 6 bases, and 10 bases had no gene match. The CDR3 region is CASSTSDRGAYEQYF. CDR3 in DNA: TGTGCCAGCAGTACAAGCGACAGGGGGGCTTACGAGCAGTACTTC.

V usage is TRBV12-3 or TRBV12-4 and J usage is TRBJ1-6, with 9 bases lining up with TRBD1. V lost 7 bases and J lost 7; bases outside the gene matches: 5. CDR3 length: 14 residues. In DNA form, the CDR3 reads TGTGCCAGCACCTTTACAGGGGGCAATTCACCCCTCCACTTT. Residues: CASTFTGGNSPLHF.

This clonotype showed up just a few times. The chain is built from TRBV5-1 and TRBJ1-1; D is undetermined. The V gene lost 4 bases and the J gene lost 0 bases, with 7 bases spanning the gap. In germline, CDR1 is SGHRS, CDR2 YFSETQ. The CDR3 extends over 13 amino acids. In nucleotides, the CDR3 is TGCGCCAGCAGCCAGCAGATGAACACTGAAGCTTTCTTT. Protein sequence: CASSQQMNTEAFF.

This clonotype appeared many times. The chain combines TRBV20-1 with TRBJ1-1; 7 bases line up with TRBD1. Trimming at V came to 6 bases and at J to 0 bases, leaving 10 bases not matched to a gene. CDR3 length: 15 residues. Germline assignment: CDR1 DFQATT and CDR2 SNEGSKA (reference sequence). CDR3 in amino acids: CSARRQGPLNTEAFF. The CDR3, as DNA: TGCAGTGCAAGGAGACAGGGCCCCTTGAACACTGAAGCTTTCTTT.

The V call is TRBV12-3 or TRBV12-4, the J call TRBJ2-2; 10 positions match TRBD1. CDR3 length equals 16 residues. The V and J ends lost 5 bases and 1 base, in that order; junction bases with no gene match: 4. The CDR3 DNA follows: TGTGCCAGCAGTCCGGGACAGGGGATGAACACCGGGGAGCTGTTTTTT. It specifies CASSPGQGMNTGELFF.

J is TRBJ2-7 and V is TRBV12-5; the D gene is possibly TRBD1 (5 bases). Germline assignment: CDR1 LGHNT and CDR2 FRNRAP. The CDR3 spans 15 residues. DNA for the CDR3: TGTGCCAGCAGTCCAAAAAGGCGACAGCCCTACGAGCAGTACTTC. It is translated as CASSPKRRQPYEQYF.

This clonotype was detected only once. This chain connects TRBV5-1 to TRBJ1-3; 11 nucleotides match TRBD1. Trimming cost V 7 bases and J 2 bases; bases outside gene matches: 8. This CDR3 has 16 amino acids. Germline loops: CDR1 SGHRS, CDR2 YFSETQ. The CDR3 sequence is CASGSGTGGAGNTIYF. CDR3 coding DNA: TGCGCCAGCGGATCCGGGACAGGGGGAGCTGGAAACACCATATATTTT.

In this sample, this clonotype turned up many times. CDR3 protein: CASSSRLAVHETQYF. In nucleotides, the CDR3 is TGTGCCAGCAGCTCCCGACTAGCGGTACACGAGACCCAGTACTTC. The J gene is TRBJ2-5, the V gene TRBV7-6; TRBD2 matches 9 bases. This CDR3 spans 15 amino acids. The germline V gene has CDR1 SGHVS and CDR2 FNYEAQ. The J segment lost 5 bases and the V segment lost 4 bases, leaving 8 bases of the junction unmatched.

This chain links TRBV12-5 with TRBJ1-5; the D gene is possibly TRBD1 (5 bases). This CDR3 is 14 amino acids long. V was shortened by 6 bases and J by 7 bases, with 16 bases between the two germline ends. CDR1 and CDR2 (germline): LGHNT, FRNRAP. The CDR3 region is CASGQGTGSQPQHF. CDR3 DNA: TGTGCTAGTGGCCAGGGAACCGGCAGCCAGCCCCAGCATTTT.

This clonotype was counted many times. The chain uses TRBV4-1 and TRBJ2-7, with unresolved D. Germline values: CDR1 MGHRA, CDR2 YSYEKL. The germline V and J ends were trimmed by 4 bases and 4 bases, with 11 bases remaining between them. The CDR3 is made up of 13 amino acids. For the CDR3, the DNA is TGCGCCAGCAGCCCTTTGTCGGAGTACGAGCAGTACTTC. Its translation is CASSPLSEYEQYF.